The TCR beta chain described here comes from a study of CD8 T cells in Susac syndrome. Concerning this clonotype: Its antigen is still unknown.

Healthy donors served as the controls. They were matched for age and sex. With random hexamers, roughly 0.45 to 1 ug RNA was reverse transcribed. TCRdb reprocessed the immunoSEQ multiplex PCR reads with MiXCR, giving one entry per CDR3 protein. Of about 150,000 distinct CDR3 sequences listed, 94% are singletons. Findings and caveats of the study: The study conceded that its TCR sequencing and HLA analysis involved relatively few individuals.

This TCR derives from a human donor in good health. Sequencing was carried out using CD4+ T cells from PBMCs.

This chain's CDR3 is CAISEAGGPSDTQYF. In nucleotides, the CDR3 is TGTGCCATCAGTGAGGCGGGGGGGCCTTCAGATACGCAGTATTTT. The J gene is TRBJ2-3, the V gene TRBV10-3; 9 nucleotides match TRBD2. Losses at the gene ends were 2 bases for V and 4 bases for J; bases not matched to a gene: 4. Germline V gene sequence: CDR1 ENHRY, CDR2 SYGVKD. The CDR3 contains 15 residues.